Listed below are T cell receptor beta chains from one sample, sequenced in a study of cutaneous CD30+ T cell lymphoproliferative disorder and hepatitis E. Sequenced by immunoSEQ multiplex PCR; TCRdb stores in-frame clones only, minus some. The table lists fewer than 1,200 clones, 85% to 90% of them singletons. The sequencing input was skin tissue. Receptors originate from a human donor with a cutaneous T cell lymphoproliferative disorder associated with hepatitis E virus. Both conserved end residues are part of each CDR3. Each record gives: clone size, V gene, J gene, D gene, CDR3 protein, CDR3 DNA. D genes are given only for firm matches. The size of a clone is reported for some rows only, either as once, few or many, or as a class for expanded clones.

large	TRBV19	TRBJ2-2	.	CASSIATNTGELFF	TGTGCCAGTAGTATCGCAACGAACACCGGGGAGCTGTTTTTT
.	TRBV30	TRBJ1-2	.	CAWTRGGGGYYYGYTF	TGTGCCTGGACCCGAGGAGGCGGGGGGTACTACTATGGCTACACCTTC
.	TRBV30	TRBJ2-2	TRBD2	CAFLGGRATGELFF	TGTGCCTTCCTGGGAGGGCGCGCCACCGGGGAGCTGTTTTTT
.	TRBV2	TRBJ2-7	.	CASSESSAGEQYF	TGTGCCAGCAGTGAAAGTAGCGCTGGCGAGCAGTACTTC
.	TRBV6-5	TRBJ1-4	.	CASSRGVPNEKLFF	TGTGCCAGCAGCCGAGGGGTCCCTAATGAAAAACTGTTTTTT
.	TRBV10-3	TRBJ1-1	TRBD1	CAISDTGADIGAFF	TGTGCCATCAGTGATACAGGGGCCGATATAGGAGCTTTCTTT
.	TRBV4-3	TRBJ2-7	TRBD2	CASSQGLAGGYEQYF	TGCGCCAGCAGCCAGGGACTAGCGGGGGGCTACGAGCAGTACTTC
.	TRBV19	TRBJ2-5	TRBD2	CASSMVSSGGQETQYF	TGTGCCAGTAGTATGGTTTCTAGCGGGGGACAAGAGACCCAGTACTTC
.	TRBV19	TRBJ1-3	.	CASSVPYGSGNTIYF	TGTGCCAGTAGTGTACCCTACGGCTCTGGAAACACCATATATTTT
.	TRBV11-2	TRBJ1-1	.	CASSLGFSGTETFF	TGTGCCAGCAGCTTGGGGTTTTCGGGGACTGAAACTTTCTTT
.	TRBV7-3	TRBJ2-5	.	CASSSTGGEETQYF	TGTGCCAGCAGCTCCACAGGGGGGGAAGAGACCCAGTACTTC
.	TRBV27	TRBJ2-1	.	CASSLGNEQFF	TGTGCCAGCAGTTTAGGGAATGAGCAGTTCTTC
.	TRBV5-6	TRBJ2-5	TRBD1	CASRYYRGEETQYF	TGTGCCAGCAGGTACTACAGGGGAGAAGAGACCCAGTACTTC
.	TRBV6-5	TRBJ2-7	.	CASSPGLSYEQYF	TGTGCCAGCAGTCCCGGACTGTCCTACGAGCAGTACTTC
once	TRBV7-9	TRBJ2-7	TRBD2	CTSSRGLAYEQYF	TGTACCAGCAGCCGGGGACTAGCTTACGAGCAGTACTTC
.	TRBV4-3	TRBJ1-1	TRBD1	CASSQDRGLRTEAFF	TGCGCCAGCAGCCAGGACAGGGGGCTGAGGACTGAAGCTTTCTTT
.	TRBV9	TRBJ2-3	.	CASSPDGSTDTQYF	TGTGCCAGCAGCCCTGACGGGAGCACAGATACGCAGTATTTT
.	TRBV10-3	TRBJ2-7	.	CAISSTDLGTKHYEQYF	TGTGCCATCAGTAGTACGGATCTCGGGACAAAACACTACGAGCAGTACTTC
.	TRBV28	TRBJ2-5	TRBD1	CASSSRRDRGGETQYF	TGTGCCAGCAGTTCCAGAAGGGACAGGGGAGGAGAGACCCAGTACTTC
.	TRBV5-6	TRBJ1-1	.	CASSWLTGNTEAFF	TGTGCCAGCAGCTGGTTGACAGGGAACACTGAAGCTTTCTTT
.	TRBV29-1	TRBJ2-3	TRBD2	CSVVYWLPASGSTDTQYF	TGCAGCGTCGTATATTGGCTCCCGGCTAGCGGAAGCACAGATACGCAGTATTTT
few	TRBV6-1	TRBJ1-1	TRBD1	CASSNRGRDTEAFF	TGTGCCAGCAGTAACAGGGGGCGCGACACTGAAGCTTTCTTT
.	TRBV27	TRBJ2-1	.	CASSLGWEEHEQFF	TGTGCCAGCAGTTTGGGATGGGAGGAACATGAGCAGTTCTTC
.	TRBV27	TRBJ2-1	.	CASSLYLGTEQFF	TGTGCCAGCAGTTTATACCTGGGGACGGAGCAGTTCTTC
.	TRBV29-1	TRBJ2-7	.	CSVARGGAEQYF	TGCAGCGTGGCCCGTGGAGGGGCCGAGCAGTACTTC
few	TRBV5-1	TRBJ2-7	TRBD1	CASSARTGAPYEQYF	TGCGCCAGCAGCGCCAGGACAGGGGCTCCCTACGAGCAGTACTTC
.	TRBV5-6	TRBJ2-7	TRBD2	CATEIAGGNEQYF	TGTGCCACCGAGATAGCGGGGGGGAACGAGCAGTACTTC
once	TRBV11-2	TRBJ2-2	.	CASSLWGGTGELFF	TGTGCCAGCAGCTTATGGGGAGGCACCGGGGAGCTGTTTTTT
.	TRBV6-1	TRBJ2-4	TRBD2	CATGGGFSKNIQYF	TGTGCCACCGGGGGGGGTTTTTCCAAAAACATTCAGTACTTC
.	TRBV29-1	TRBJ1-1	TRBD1	CSVEGGSGTEAFF	TGCAGCGTCGAAGGGGGCTCGGGCACTGAAGCTTTCTTT
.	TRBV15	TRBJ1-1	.	CATSRDEGLNTEAFF	TGTGCCACCAGCAGAGATGAGGGTCTTAACACTGAAGCTTTCTTT
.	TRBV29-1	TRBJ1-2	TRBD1	CSVDEGAENGYTF	TGCAGCGTTGATGAGGGGGCGGAAAATGGCTACACCTTC
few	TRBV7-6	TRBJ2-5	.	CASSLGMETQYF	TGTGCCAGCAGCTTAGGAATGGAGACCCAGTACTTC
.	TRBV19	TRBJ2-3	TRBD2	CATDPGTSGTDTQYF	TGTGCCACAGACCCCGGGACTAGCGGCACAGATACGCAGTATTTT
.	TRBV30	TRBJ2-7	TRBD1	CAWSVLGTGVYEQYF	TGTGCCTGGAGTGTACTCGGGACAGGGGTATACGAGCAGTACTTC
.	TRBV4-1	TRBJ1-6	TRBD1	CASSQPTGTGSPLHF	TGCGCCAGCAGCCAACCGACAGGGACGGGTTCACCCCTCCACTTT
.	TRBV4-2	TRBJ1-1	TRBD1	CASSQEKTGFDTEAFF	TGTGCCAGCAGCCAGGAAAAGACAGGGTTTGACACTGAAGCTTTCTTT
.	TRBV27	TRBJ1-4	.	CASSSQDVRGWNEKLFF	TGTGCCAGCAGTTCTCAAGACGTTCGAGGGTGGAATGAAAAACTGTTTTTT
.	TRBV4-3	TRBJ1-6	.	CASSPMSAGAGLSPLHF	TGCGCCAGCAGCCCCATGTCAGCCGGCGCCGGACTTTCACCCCTCCACTTT
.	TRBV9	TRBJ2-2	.	CASSLGSGELFF	TGTGCCAGCAGCTTAGGGTCCGGGGAGCTGTTTTTT
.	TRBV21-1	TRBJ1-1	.	CASREVYTIRTEAFF	TGTGCCAGCAGGGAAGTCTACACAATTCGCACTGAAGCTTTCTTT
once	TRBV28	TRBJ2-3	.	CASSDMFSTDTQYF	TGTGCCAGCTCAGATATGTTCAGCACAGATACGCAGTATTTT
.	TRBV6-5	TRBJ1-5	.	CASSYSIGAQPQHF	TGTGCCAGCAGTTACTCGATAGGAGCTCAGCCCCAGCATTTT
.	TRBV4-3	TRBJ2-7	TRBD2	CASSRSWGGSLEEQYF	TGCGCCAGCAGCCGCAGCTGGGGCGGGAGTTTGGAGGAGCAGTACTTC
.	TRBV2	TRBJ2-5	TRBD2	CASNYLSGRGETQYF	TGTGCCAGCAACTACCTTAGCGGGAGGGGGGAGACCCAGTACTTC
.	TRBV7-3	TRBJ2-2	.	CASSLRPPGTGELFF	TGTGCCAGCAGCTTAAGGCCCCCGGGCACCGGGGAGCTGTTTTTT
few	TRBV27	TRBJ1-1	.	CASNIQGPNTEAFF	TGTGCCAGCAACATACAGGGCCCGAACACTGAAGCTTTCTTT
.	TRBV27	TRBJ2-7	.	CASSLSEGTYEQYF	TGTGCCAGCAGTTTATCTGAGGGGACGTACGAGCAGTACTTC
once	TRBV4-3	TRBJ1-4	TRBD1	CASSQGTGENEKLFF	TGCGCCAGCAGCCAAGGGACAGGGGAAAATGAAAAACTGTTTTTT